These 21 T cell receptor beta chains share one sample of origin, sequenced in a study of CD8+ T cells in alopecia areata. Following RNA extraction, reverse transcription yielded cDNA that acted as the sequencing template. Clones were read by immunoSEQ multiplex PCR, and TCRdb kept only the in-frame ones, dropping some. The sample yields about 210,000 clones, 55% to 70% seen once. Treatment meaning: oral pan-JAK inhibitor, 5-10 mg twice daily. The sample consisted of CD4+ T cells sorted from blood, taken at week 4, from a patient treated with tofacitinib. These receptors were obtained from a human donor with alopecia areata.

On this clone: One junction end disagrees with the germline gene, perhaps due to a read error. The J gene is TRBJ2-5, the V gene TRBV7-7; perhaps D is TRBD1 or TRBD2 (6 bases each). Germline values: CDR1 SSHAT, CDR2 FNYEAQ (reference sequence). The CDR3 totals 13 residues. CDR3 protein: CASSLWGAETQYF. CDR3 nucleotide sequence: TGTGCTAGCAGCTTATGGGGGGCGGAGACCCAGTACTTC.

Here the CDR3 DNA reads TGCGCCAGCAGCTTGAGGGCAGGGCAGGAAGAGACCCAGTACTTC. Protein: CASSLRAGQEETQYF. The chain recombines TRBV5-1 with TRBJ2-5, with D tentatively TRBD1 (5 bases). The CDR3 length is 15 residues. The germline CDR1 and CDR2 sequences are SGHRS and YFSETQ. V was trimmed by 1 base and J by 3 bases, leaving 13 bases between them.

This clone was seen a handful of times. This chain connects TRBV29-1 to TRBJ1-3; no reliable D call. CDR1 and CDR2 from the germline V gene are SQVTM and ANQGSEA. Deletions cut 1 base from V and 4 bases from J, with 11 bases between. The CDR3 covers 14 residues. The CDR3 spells CSVEGRLRGNTIYF. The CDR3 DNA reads TGCAGCGTTGAAGGCCGTCTGAGGGGAAACACCATATATTTT.

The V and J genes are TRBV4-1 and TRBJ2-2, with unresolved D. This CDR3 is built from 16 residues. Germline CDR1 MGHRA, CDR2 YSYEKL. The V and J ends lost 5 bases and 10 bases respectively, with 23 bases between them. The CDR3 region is CASSSAVPQRLSELFF. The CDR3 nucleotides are TGCGCCAGCAGCTCTGCAGTCCCCCAGAGGTTGTCGGAGCTGTTTTTT.

The DNA of the CDR3 is TGTGCCAGCAGATCCTTAGCGGGGGGGACGCAGTATTTT. Translating gives CASRSLAGGTQYF. This chain connects TRBV2 to TRBJ2-3; TRBD2 aligns across 11 bases. The length of the CDR3 is 13 residues. The junction had 5 bases not matched to a gene; V was cut back by 6 bases and J by 9 bases. Germline CDR1 is SNHLY and CDR2 is FYNNEI.

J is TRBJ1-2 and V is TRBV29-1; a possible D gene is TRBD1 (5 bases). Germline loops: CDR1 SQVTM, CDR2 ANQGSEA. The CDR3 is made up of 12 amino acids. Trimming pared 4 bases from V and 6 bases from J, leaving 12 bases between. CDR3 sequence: CSVGDVGNGYTF. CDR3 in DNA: TGCAGCGTTGGGGACGTCGGCAATGGCTACACCTTC.

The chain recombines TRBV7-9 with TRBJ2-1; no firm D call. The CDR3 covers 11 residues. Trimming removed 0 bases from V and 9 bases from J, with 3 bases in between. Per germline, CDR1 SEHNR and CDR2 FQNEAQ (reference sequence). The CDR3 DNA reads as TGTGCCAGCAGCTTAGCGGGTGAGCAGTTCTTC. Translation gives CASSLAGEQFF.

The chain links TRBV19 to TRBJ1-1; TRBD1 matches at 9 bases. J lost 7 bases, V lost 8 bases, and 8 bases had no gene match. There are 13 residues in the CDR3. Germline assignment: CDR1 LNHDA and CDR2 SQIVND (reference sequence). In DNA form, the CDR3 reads TGTGCCAGTGTGACAGGGGGGAATGGTGAAGCTTTCTTT. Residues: CASVTGGNGEAFF.

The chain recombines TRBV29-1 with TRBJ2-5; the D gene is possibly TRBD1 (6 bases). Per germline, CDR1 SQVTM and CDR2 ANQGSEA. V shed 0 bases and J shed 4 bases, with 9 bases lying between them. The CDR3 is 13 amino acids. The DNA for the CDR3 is TGCAGCGTTGAAGAGGGGGCAGGAGAGACCCAGTACTTC. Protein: CSVEEGAGETQYF.

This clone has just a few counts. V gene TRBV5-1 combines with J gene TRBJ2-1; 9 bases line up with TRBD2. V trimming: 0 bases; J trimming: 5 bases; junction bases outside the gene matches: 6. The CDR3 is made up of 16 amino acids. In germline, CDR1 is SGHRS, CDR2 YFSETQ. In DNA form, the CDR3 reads TGCGCCAGCAGCTTGGACCGACTAGCGGAAAACAATGAGCAGTTCTTC. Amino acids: CASSLDRLAENNEQFF. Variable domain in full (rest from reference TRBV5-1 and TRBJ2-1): KAGVTQTPRYLIKTRGQQVTLSCSPISGHRSVSWYQQTPGQGLQFLFEYFSETQRNKGNFPGRFSGRQFSNSRSEMNVSTLELGDSALYLCASSLDRLAENNEQFFGPGTRLTVL.

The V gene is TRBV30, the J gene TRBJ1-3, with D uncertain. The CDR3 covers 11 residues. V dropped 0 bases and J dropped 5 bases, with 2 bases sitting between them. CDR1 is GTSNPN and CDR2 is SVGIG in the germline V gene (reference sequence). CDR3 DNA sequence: TGTGCCTGGAGTGTTCGAAACACCATATATTTT. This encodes CAWSVRNTIYF.

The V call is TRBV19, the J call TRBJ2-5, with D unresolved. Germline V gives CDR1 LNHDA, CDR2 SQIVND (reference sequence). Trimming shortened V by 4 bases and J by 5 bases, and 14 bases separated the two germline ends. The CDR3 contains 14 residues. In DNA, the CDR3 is TGTGCCAGTAGTACGGCGAGTCGACGGGAGACCCAGTACTTC. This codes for CASSTASRRETQYF.

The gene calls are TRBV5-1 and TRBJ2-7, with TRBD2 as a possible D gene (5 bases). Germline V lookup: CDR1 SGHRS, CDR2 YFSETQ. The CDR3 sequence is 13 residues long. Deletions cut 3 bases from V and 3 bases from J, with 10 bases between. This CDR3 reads CASSSTGLYEQYF. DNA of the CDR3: TGCGCCAGCAGCTCAACCGGACTCTACGAGCAGTACTTC.

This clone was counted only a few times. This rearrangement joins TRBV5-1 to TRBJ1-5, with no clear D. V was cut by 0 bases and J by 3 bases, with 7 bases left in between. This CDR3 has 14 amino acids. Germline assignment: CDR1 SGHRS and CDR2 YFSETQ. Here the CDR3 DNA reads TGCGCCAGCAGCTTGGACAGCATCAATCAGCCCCAGCATTTT. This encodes CASSLDSINQPQHF.

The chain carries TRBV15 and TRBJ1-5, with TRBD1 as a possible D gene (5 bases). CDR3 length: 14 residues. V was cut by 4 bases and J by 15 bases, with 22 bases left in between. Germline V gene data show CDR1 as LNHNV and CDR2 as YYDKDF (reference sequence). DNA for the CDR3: TGTGCCACCAGCATGATATCCCCGACGGGGGAGAGGCATTTT. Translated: CATSMISPTGERHF.

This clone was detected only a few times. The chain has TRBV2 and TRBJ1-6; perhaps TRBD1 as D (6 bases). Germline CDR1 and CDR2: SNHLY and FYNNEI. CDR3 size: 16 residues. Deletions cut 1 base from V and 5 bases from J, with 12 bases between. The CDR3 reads CASSEGRGENNSPLHF. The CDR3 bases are TGTGCCAGCAGTGAAGGGAGGGGGGAGAATAATTCACCCCTCCACTTT. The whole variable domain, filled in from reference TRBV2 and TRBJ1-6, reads EPEVTQTPSHQVTQMGQEVILRCVPISNHLYFYWYRQILGQKVEFLVSFYNNEISEKSEIFDDQFSVERPDGSNFTLKIRSTKLEDSAMYFCASSEGRGENNSPLHFGNGTRLTVT.

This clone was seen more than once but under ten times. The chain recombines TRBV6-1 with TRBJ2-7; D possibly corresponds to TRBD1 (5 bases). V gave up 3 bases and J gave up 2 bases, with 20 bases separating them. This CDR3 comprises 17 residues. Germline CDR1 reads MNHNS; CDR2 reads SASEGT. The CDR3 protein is CASSEQGHGIKPYEQYF. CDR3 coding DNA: TGTGCCAGCAGTGAGCAGGGCCATGGCATTAAACCCTACGAGCAGTACTTC.

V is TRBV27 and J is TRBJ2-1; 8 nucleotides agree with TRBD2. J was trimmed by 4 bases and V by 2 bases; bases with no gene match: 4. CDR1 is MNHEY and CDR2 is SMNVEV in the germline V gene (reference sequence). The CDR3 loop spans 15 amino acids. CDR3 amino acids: CASSLTSGGYNEQFF. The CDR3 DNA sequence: TGTGCCAGCAGTTTAACAAGCGGGGGATACAATGAGCAGTTCTTC.

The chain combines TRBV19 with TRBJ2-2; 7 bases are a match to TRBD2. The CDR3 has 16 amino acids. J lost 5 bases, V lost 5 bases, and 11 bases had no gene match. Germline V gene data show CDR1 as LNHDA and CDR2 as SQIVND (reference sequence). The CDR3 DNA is TGTGCCAGTAGTTTATCCGCGGGGGTAAAGACCGGGGAGCTGTTTTTT. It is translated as CASSLSAGVKTGELFF.

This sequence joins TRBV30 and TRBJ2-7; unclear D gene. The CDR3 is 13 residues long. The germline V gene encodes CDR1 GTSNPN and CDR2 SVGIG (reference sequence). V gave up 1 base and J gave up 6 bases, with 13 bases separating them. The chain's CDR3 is CAWSGLLLREQYF. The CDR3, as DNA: TGTGCCTGGAGTGGCCTTTTATTGCGCGAGCAGTACTTC.

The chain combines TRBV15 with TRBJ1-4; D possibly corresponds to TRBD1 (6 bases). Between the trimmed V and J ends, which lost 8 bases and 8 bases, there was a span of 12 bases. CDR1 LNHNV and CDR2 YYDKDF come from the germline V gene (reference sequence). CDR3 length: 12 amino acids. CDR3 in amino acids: CATARGTEKLFF. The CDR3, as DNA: TGTGCCACCGCCAGGGGAACAGAAAAACTGTTTTTT.